The entry below describes one T cell receptor (beta chain). This sample is drawn from a study of CD8+ T cells in alopecia areata. Study-wide context: Treatment ran 6 to 18 months, with 6 months of follow-up afterward.

cDNA reverse transcribed from extracted RNA served as the sequencing template. Generated by immunoSEQ multiplex PCR, the TCRdb table keeps only in-frame clones and is missing some. The sample contains over 110,000 clones, roughly half of which appear only once. This CDR3 contains 13 residues. The germline V gene has CDR1 MNHEY and CDR2 SVGAGI. V was trimmed by 2 bases and J by 3 bases, leaving 8 bases between them. Here the sequenced sample was CD4+ T cells sorted from blood, taken at week 0. The rearrangement joins TRBV6-5 to TRBJ2-7; a weak D match, TRBD2 (6 bases). The source is a human donor with alopecia areata. CDR3 DNA: TGTGCCAGCAGTTACGGGACTCACTACGAGCAGTACTTC. Its translation is CASSYGTHYEQYF.